The 20 T cell receptor beta chains in this list originate from one sample, sequenced in a study of blood T cell repertoires in COVID-19. The method was immunoSEQ multiplex PCR; TCRdb's version includes in-frame clones alone and lacks a portion of them. This repertoire shows hundreds of thousands of clones, more than 75% found once; its top ten account for 2.6%. The sequenced material came from PBMCs or T cells enriched from blood (not recorded which). The receptors originated from a man aged 55 to 70 who had recovered from COVID-19.

V usage is TRBV2 and J usage is TRBJ2-4, with a possible D match to TRBD2 (6 bases). The CDR3 totals 15 residues. Germline-derived CDR1 and CDR2 are SNHLY and FYNNEI. Trimming took 2 bases from V and 7 from J, leaving 15 bases between them. The CDR3 protein is CASSETLGGGNIQYF. The DNA of the CDR3 is TGTGCCAGCAGTGAAACTCTTGGGGGAGGCAACATTCAGTACTTC. The variable domain in full, with the rest retrieved from reference TRBV2 and TRBJ2-4, is EPEVTQTPSHQVTQMGQEVILRCVPISNHLYFYWYRQILGQKVEFLVSFYNNEISEKSEIFDDQFSVERPDGSNFTLKIRSTKLEDSAMYFCASSETLGGGNIQYFGAGTRLSVL.

The V gene is TRBV11-3, the J gene TRBJ1-1; no definite D call. V lost 1 base, J lost 4 bases, and 13 bases lay in between. Germline CDR1 and CDR2: SGHNT and YENEEA. This CDR3 contains 15 residues. The CDR3 nucleotides read TGTGCCAGCAGCTTAGCCCGGAGGGTGAGCACTGAAGCTTTCTTT. Its translation is CASSLARRVSTEAFF.

J is TRBJ1-1 and V is TRBV9; weak D call: TRBD1 (5 bases). Between the trimmed V and J ends, which lost 2 bases and 5 bases, there was a span of 13 bases. Germline V gives CDR1 SGDLS, CDR2 YYNGEE. The CDR3 has 14 residues. CDR3 protein: CASSVAGKGTEAFF. CDR3 bases: TGTGCCAGCAGCGTCGCAGGGAAGGGTACTGAAGCTTTCTTT.

The chain recombines TRBV7-8 with TRBJ2-1; D is ambiguous. Trimming stripped 1 base from V and 2 bases from J, with 6 bases between. CDR1 and CDR2 (germline): SGHVS, FQNEAQ. The CDR3 is 14 residues long. CDR3 sequence: CASSLDYTYNEQFF. CDR3 nucleotides: TGTGCCAGCAGCTTAGACTACACCTACAATGAGCAGTTCTTC. Full variable domain (missing parts from reference TRBV7-8 and TRBJ2-1): GAGVSQSPRYKVAKRGQDVALRCDPISGHVSLFWYQQALGQGPEFLTYFQNEAQLDKSGLPSDRFFAERPEGSVSTLKIQRTQQEDSAVYLCASSLDYTYNEQFFGPGTRLTVL.

The gene calls are TRBV6-7 and TRBJ2-3, with 8 bases that match TRBD2. TRBV6-7 is an ORF; its function is uncertain. The CDR3 has 18 residues. V lost 1 base to trimming and J lost 1 base; unmatched junction nucleotides: 10. The CDR3 loop reads CASSYFHGGGLGTDTQYF. The CDR3 DNA reads as TGTGCCAGCAGTTACTTTCACGGGGGGGGTCTGGGCACAGATACGCAGTATTTT.

CDR3 coding DNA: TGTGCCAGCAGGGAACAGGGGGCGATTTCCACCGGGGAGCTGTTTTTT. Translated: CASREQGAISTGELFF. V is TRBV27 and J is TRBJ2-2; 9 bases align to TRBD1. CDR1 and CDR2 (germline): MNHEY, SMNVEV (reference sequence). Trimming took 6 bases from V and 4 from J; bases not matched to a gene: 9. This CDR3 region has 16 residues.

The chain joins TRBV7-8 to TRBJ1-1, with D unclear. Germline CDR1 reads SGHVS; CDR2 reads FQNEAQ. CDR3 length: 17 amino acids. Trimming took 5 bases from V and 2 from J, leaving 21 bases between them. DNA for the CDR3: TGTGCCAGCAGCATGCTAGAGCCGGGATTCCCTAACACTGAAGCTTTCTTT. Protein product: CASSMLEPGFPNTEAFF. Looking up the rest from reference TRBV7-8 and TRBJ1-1 gives the full variable domain: GAGVSQSPRYKVAKRGQDVALRCDPISGHVSLFWYQQALGQGPEFLTYFQNEAQLDKSGLPSDRFFAERPEGSVSTLKIQRTQQEDSAVYLCASSMLEPGFPNTEAFFGQGTRLTVV.

This rearrangement joins TRBV7-9 to TRBJ1-1; TRBD1 agrees at 9 bases. V shed 8 bases, J shed 2 bases, and the junction held 6 bases outside the gene matches. The germline V gene has CDR1 SEHNR and CDR2 FQNEAQ (reference sequence). This CDR3 is 14 amino acids long. The CDR3 sequence: CASGKGQGNTEAFF. The CDR3 DNA reads TGTGCCAGCGGGAAGGGACAGGGCAACACTGAAGCTTTCTTT.

The V gene is TRBV5-5, the J gene TRBJ1-1; D may be TRBD1 (5 bases). V lost 2 bases, J lost 10 bases, and 21 bases lay in between. There are 15 residues in the CDR3. The germline V gene encodes CDR1 SGHKS and CDR2 YYEKEE (reference sequence). CDR3 DNA: TGTGCCAGCAGCTTTGGCGCCCTCGGGGGTCTGGGAGCTTTCTTT. Amino acids: CASSFGALGGLGAFF.

The rearrangement joins TRBV2 to TRBJ1-6; D may be TRBD1 (6 bases). The CDR3 has 13 residues. Germline V lookup: CDR1 SNHLY, CDR2 FYNNEI. The V end lost 7 bases, the J end lost 7 bases, and 11 bases lay between the germline ends. CDR3 protein: CASKGGPNSPLHF. CDR3 in DNA: TGTGCCAGCAAAGGGGGTCCGAATTCACCCCTCCACTTT.

The rearrangement uses TRBV5-6 and TRBJ1-2; a possible D gene is TRBD1 (5 bases). V dropped 0 bases and J dropped 0 bases, with 12 bases sitting between them. There are 16 residues in the CDR3. Germline V gene lookup returns CDR1 SGHDT and CDR2 YYEEEE. The CDR3 coding sequence is TGTGCCAGCAGCTTGGCATTTAGGGGAACTAACTATGGCTACACCTTC. Protein sequence: CASSLAFRGTNYGYTF.

The DNA of the CDR3 is TGCGCCAGCAGCCAAGTACAGGGAAATTCACCCCTCCACTTT. It yields the protein CASSQVQGNSPLHF. This chain links TRBV4-1 with TRBJ1-6; TRBD1 might be the D (6 bases). V was shortened by 1 base and J by 7 bases, with 8 bases between the two germline ends. The CDR3 runs to 14 residues. Germline CDR1 is MGHRA and CDR2 is YSYEKL.

This rearrangement joins TRBV27 to TRBJ1-1, with a possible D match to TRBD1 (6 bases). The CDR3 is 14 amino acids. With 2 bases removed from V and 2 bases from J, the gap between germline ends came to 9 bases. Germline V gives CDR1 MNHEY, CDR2 SMNVEV (reference sequence). CDR3 sequence reads: CASSLNRANTEAFF. CDR3 in DNA: TGTGCCAGCAGTTTAAACAGGGCAAACACTGAAGCTTTCTTT.

V is TRBV11-3 and J is TRBJ2-2; TRBD2 agrees at 7 bases. CDR1 SGHNT and CDR2 YENEEA come from the germline V gene. The CDR3 has 16 amino acids. Trimming at V came to 5 bases and at J to 2 bases, leaving 8 bases not matched to a gene. The CDR3 region is CASSPYKGLNTGELFF. The CDR3 DNA sequence: TGTGCCAGCAGCCCATATAAGGGACTAAACACCGGGGAGCTGTTTTTT.

The V and J genes are TRBV30 and TRBJ1-6; the D gene is possibly TRBD1 (6 bases). The length of the CDR3 is 14 residues. Trimming removed 0 bases at V and 9 bases at J, with 12 bases between. Germline CDR1 reads GTSNPN; CDR2 reads SVGIG (reference sequence). CDR3 sequence (DNA): TGTGCCTGGAGTGTAAAGGGGGTTGGTTCACCCCTCCACTTT. This sequence encodes CAWSVKGVGSPLHF. Variable domain in full (rest from reference TRBV30 and TRBJ1-6): SQTIHQWPATLVQPVGSPLSLECTVEGTSNPNLYWYRQAAGRGLQLLFYSVGIGQISSEVPQNLSASRPQDRQFILSSKKLLLSDSGFYLCAWSVKGVGSPLHFGNGTRLTVT.

The CDR3 nucleotides read TGTGCCAGCAGCACCGGACAAGTTATAACTGAAGCTTTCTTT. Translating it yields CASSTGQVITEAFF. The J gene is TRBJ1-1, the V gene TRBV5-8; D is possibly TRBD1 (5 bases). Germline assignment: CDR1 SGHTS and CDR2 YDEGEE. The CDR3 consists of 14 residues. V lost 4 bases to trimming and J lost 5 bases, with 15 bases between them.

The V call is TRBV2, the J call TRBJ2-3, with 11 bases lining up with TRBD2. The trim removed 6 bases at V and 2 bases at J, leaving 4 bases unmatched. The CDR3 covers 15 residues. The V gene's germline CDR1 is SNHLY and CDR2 FYNNEI. The CDR3 nucleotides are TGTGCCAGCAGCCCGACTAGCGGGACCACAGATACGCAGTATTTT. Translating it yields CASSPTSGTTDTQYF.

The chain carries TRBV13 and TRBJ2-3; 12 bases are a match to TRBD2. J was trimmed by 7 bases and V by 2 bases; bases with no gene match: 10. Germline CDR1 PRHDT, CDR2 FYEKMQ (reference sequence). The CDR3 contains 17 residues. DNA of the CDR3: TGTGCCAGCAGCTTATCGACTAGCGGGAGCATGGCAAATACGCAGTATTTT. It codes for CASSLSTSGSMANTQYF.

The chain links TRBV5-1 to TRBJ2-5; TRBD2 might be the D (6 bases). CDR1 and CDR2 (germline): SGHRS, YFSETQ. V lost 4 bases and J 5 bases, leaving 12 bases between the germline ends. The CDR3 loop spans 13 amino acids. CDR3 loop: CASSAGFRETQYF. The DNA of the CDR3 is TGCGCCAGCAGCGCGGGATTCCGGGAGACCCAGTACTTC.

This clone occurred a few times. The J gene is TRBJ1-6, the V gene TRBV5-4; TRBD1 is a possible D gene (6 bases). This CDR3 contains 15 residues. The germline V gene has CDR1 SGHNT and CDR2 YYREEE (reference sequence). The V and J ends lost 4 bases and 9 bases respectively, with 17 bases between them. This chain's CDR3 is CASSKAGVRGSPLHF. CDR3 in DNA: TGTGCCAGCAGCAAGGCAGGGGTAAGGGGTTCACCCCTCCACTTT.